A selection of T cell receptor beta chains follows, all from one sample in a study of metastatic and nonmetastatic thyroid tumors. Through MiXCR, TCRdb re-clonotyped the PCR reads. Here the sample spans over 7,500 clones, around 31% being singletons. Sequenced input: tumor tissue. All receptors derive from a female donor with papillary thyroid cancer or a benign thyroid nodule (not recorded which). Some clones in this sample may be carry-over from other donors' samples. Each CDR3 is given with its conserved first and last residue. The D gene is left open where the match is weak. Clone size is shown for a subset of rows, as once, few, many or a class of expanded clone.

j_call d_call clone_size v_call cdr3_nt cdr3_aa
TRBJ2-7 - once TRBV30 TGTGCCTGGAGTGTTGTCGGGGAGCAGTACTTC CAWSVVGEQYF
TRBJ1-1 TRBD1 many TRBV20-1 TGCAGTGCTATGACAGGGCGGGACACTGAAGCTTTCTTT CSAMTGRDTEAFF
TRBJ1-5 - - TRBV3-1 TGTGCCAGCAGCCAAGGGGGATATAGCAATCAGCCCCAGCATTTT CASSQGGYSNQPQHF
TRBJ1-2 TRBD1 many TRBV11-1 TGTGCCAGCAGCTTTGGGTCCGGGACAGCGATGTTCTATGGCTACACCTTC CASSFGSGTAMFYGYTF
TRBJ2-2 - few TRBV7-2 TGTGCCAGCAGCTTAGAAGGGAACACCGGGGAGCTGTTTTTT CASSLEGNTGELFF
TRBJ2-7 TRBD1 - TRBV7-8 TGTGCCAGCAGCTTAGTCACAGGGGGCTCTGTCTTTTCCTACGAGCAGTACTTC CASSLVTGGSVFSYEQYF
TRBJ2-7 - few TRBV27 TGTGCCAGCAGTTCGTATTCCTACGAGCAGTACTTC CASSSYSYEQYF
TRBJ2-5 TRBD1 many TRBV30 TGTGCCTGGAAATTGACAGGGGAAGAGACCCAGTACTTC CAWKLTGEETQYF
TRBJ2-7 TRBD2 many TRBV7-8 TGTGCCAGCAGCCGCTCTCCCGGGAGGGGCTACGAGCAGTACTTC CASSRSPGRGYEQYF
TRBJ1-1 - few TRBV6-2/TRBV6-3 TGTGCCAGCAGGCCGTGGGGAAAGGGAGACACTGAAGCTTTCTTT CASRPWGKGDTEAFF